A selection of T cell receptor beta chains follows, all from one sample in a study of blood T cell repertoires in COVID-19. Sequencing was performed with immunoSEQ multiplex PCR; in TCRdb, only in-frame clones are kept and a portion is missing. The table has under 150,000 clones, around 89% seen once. Sequencing was performed on peripheral blood. These receptors all stem from a woman aged 45 to 65 with acute or convalescent COVID-19. Both conserved end residues are trimmed from each CDR3. Fields, in order: V gene, clone size, CDR3 protein. Where a row states a size, it is once, few, many or the class of an expanded clone; other rows omit it.

V: TRBV12-3/TRBV12-4; size: NA; CDR3: ASRFPGTYTQY
V: TRBV5-1; size: NA; CDR3: ASSLGGTSLSGYT
V: TRBV6-1; size: few; CDR3: ASSEVPSGF
V: TRBV11-2; size: once; CDR3: ASSLDRATYEKLF
V: TRBV5-1; size: NA; CDR3: ASSLWTEGEKLF
V: TRBV30; size: NA; CDR3: AWTIGGGAGNTIY
V: TRBV7-2; size: NA; CDR3: ASSLIAGVTGELF
V: TRBV5-4; size: once; CDR3: ASSLADRPPSPADTEAF
V: TRBV3-1/TRBV3-2; size: once; CDR3: ASSQDLVGGNYGYT
V: TRBV5-5; size: NA; CDR3: ASSRWTQGNEKLF
V: TRBV10-2; size: NA; CDR3: ASSPHVREATNTGELF
V: TRBV7-9; size: NA; CDR3: ASSFYAGGQDEQY
V: TRBV7-2; size: NA; CDR3: ASSWTGGEQY
V: TRBV6-5; size: NA; CDR3: ASSYSGGVNEKLF
V: TRBV10-3; size: NA; CDR3: AISEGLYGTQY
V: TRBV5-1; size: NA; CDR3: ASSLYRGHPPDTQY
V: TRBV29-1; size: NA; CDR3: SVAGQATSTDTQY
V: TRBV6-5; size: NA; CDR3: ASILIADSTGELF